This TCR beta chain was captured by sequencing in a study of shared clonotypes between healthy human individuals. Execution of the assay was at deep level. Splitting of each subset's genomic DNA was done evenly across several immunoSEQ plates. On sorted subsets, replicate PCRs used approximately 190 ng DNA, or 31,000 or so T cell genomes. Here immunoSEQ multiplex PCR was the method, and the copy in TCRdb shows in-frame clones only, minus some. The sample contains over a million clones, roughly 98% of which appear only once. Each sample came from a Caucasian adult donor living in Nashville, Tennessee. The germline CDR1 and CDR2 sequences are KGHSH and LQKENI. V gave up 1 base and J gave up 1 base, with 7 bases separating them. The CDR3 extends over 14 amino acids.

The chain couples TRBV18 to TRBJ1-1, with no clear D. The receptor was isolated from a man between 25 and 39 years old in good health. What was sequenced was naive CD4+ T cells sorted from blood. Noted subset: CD45RA+ positively selected. This chain's CDR3 is CASSPLDTNTEAFF. The CDR3, as DNA: TGTGCCAGCTCACCACTAGATACGAACACTGAAGCTTTCTTT.